The 13 T cell receptor beta chains below were found in one sample sequenced in a study of cytomegalovirus exposure and HLA in healthy donors. Researchers ran the PCR with 60 Vbeta and 13 Jbeta primers. Repertoires were generated with immunoSEQ multiplex PCR, while TCRdb's copy carries only in-frame clones and drops some. The table lists just over 200,000 clones, 55% to 75% of them singletons. What was sequenced was PBMCs. The receptors originated from a man aged 40-50 years in good health and CMV-seropositive.

The chain combines TRBV28 with TRBJ1-5; weak D call: TRBD1 (6 bases). This CDR3 has 15 amino acids. The germline V gene has CDR1 MDHEN and CDR2 SYDVKM. V lost 5 bases to trimming and J lost 4 bases, with 15 bases between them. CDR3 loop: CASSDTGLGNQPQHF. In nucleotides, the CDR3 is TGTGCCAGCAGTGATACAGGGTTAGGAAATCAGCCCCAGCATTTT.

This clone was counted only a few times. The V gene is TRBV9, the J gene TRBJ1-1; 9 nucleotides agree with TRBD1. The CDR3 has 15 amino acids. V gave up 7 bases and J gave up 0 bases; unmatched junction bases: 7. Germline assignment: CDR1 SGDLS and CDR2 YYNGEE. CDR3 in DNA: TGTGCCAGCCGGAGACAGGGGGGGGTGAACACTGAAGCTTTCTTT. This encodes CASRRQGGVNTEAFF.

The CDR3 DNA is TGTGCCAGCAGCTTAAATGTCGGGAACACTGAAGCTTTCTTT. The encoded protein is CASSLNVGNTEAFF. The chain joins TRBV7-8 to TRBJ1-1; no reliable D call. This CDR3 region has 14 residues. Looked up from germline, CDR1 is SGHVS and CDR2 is FQNEAQ. V lost 2 bases and J 1 base, leaving 8 bases between the germline ends.

The chain carries TRBV14 and TRBJ2-2, with 7 bases that match TRBD1. The length of the CDR3 is 15 residues. Losses at the gene ends were 2 bases for V and 3 bases for J; bases not matched to a gene: 3. The germline CDR1 and CDR2 sequences are SGHDN and FVKESK. CDR3 protein: CASSQLGQHTGELFF. CDR3 nucleotide sequence: TGTGCCAGCAGCCAATTGGGACAGCACACCGGGGAGCTGTTTTTT. The full variable domain, completed using reference TRBV14 and TRBJ2-2, is EAGVTQFPSHSVIEKGQTVTLRCDPISGHDNLYWYRRVMGKEIKFLLHFVKESKQDESGMPNNRFLAERTGGTYSTLKVQPAELEDSGVYFCASSQLGQHTGELFFGEGSRLTVL.

The gene calls are TRBV19 and TRBJ1-2, with 10 positions matching TRBD1. V dropped 5 bases and J dropped 2; count of bases not matched to a gene: 5. CDR1 and CDR2 (germline): LNHDA, SQIVND (reference sequence). The CDR3 totals 15 residues. CDR3 nucleotide sequence: TGTGCCAGTAGTGTTGGGACAGGGGCCAACTATGGCTACACCTTC. Translation: CASSVGTGANYGYTF. The variable domain in full, completed from reference TRBV19 and TRBJ1-2, reads DGGITQSPKYLFRKEGQNVTLSCEQNLNHDAMYWYRQDPGQGLRLIYYSQIVNDFQKGDIAEGYSVSREKKESFPLTVTSAQKNPTAFYLCASSVGTGANYGYTFGSGTRLTVV.

This chain uses TRBV20-1 with TRBJ2-5, with no clear D. Germline V gene data show CDR1 as DFQATT and CDR2 as SNEGSKA (reference sequence). Trimming took off 0 bases at V and 5 bases at J, with 4 bases between the two ends. This CDR3 spans 11 amino acids. The CDR3: CSARDLETQYF. Written as DNA, the CDR3 is TGCAGTGCTAGAGATCTTGAGACCCAGTACTTC.

V gene TRBV6-5 combines with J gene TRBJ1-6; D remains unclear. Germline CDR1 reads MNHEY; CDR2 reads SVGAGI. The V end lost 7 bases, the J end lost 7 bases, and 11 bases lay between the germline ends. The CDR3 has 13 residues. The CDR3, as DNA: TGTGCCAGCACATCCCGAGGCAATTCACCCCTCCACTTT. This codes for CASTSRGNSPLHF.

V and J are TRBV11-1 and TRBJ2-7; D is unresolved. Trimming left V 1 base short and J 2 bases short, with 9 bases between. The CDR3 length is 14 residues. Germline loops: CDR1 SGHAT, CDR2 FQDESV (reference sequence). CDR3 in amino acids: CASSLGGRTYEQYF. CDR3 nucleotide sequence: TGTGCCAGCAGCTTAGGTGGCAGAACCTACGAGCAGTACTTC.

This chain links TRBV11-1 with TRBJ1-6, with D possibly matching TRBD1 (6 bases). Trimming shortened V by 2 bases and J by 6 bases, and 11 bases separated the two germline ends. The germline gives CDR1 SGHAT, CDR2 FQDESV (reference sequence). This CDR3 region has 15 residues. In DNA, the CDR3 is TGTGCCAGCAGCTTACGGCCAGGGGTTAATTCACCCCTCCACTTT. Encoded protein: CASSLRPGVNSPLHF.

J is TRBJ1-1 and V is TRBV2, with D tentatively TRBD1 (5 bases). This CDR3 is 13 amino acids long. Deletions cut 4 bases from V and 4 bases from J, with 10 bases between. The V gene's germline CDR1 is SNHLY and CDR2 FYNNEI. CDR3 nucleotides: TGTGCCAGCAGTGGGGATAGGGGCACTGAAGCTTTCTTT. It is translated as CASSGDRGTEAFF.

This clone was observed once. The chain couples TRBV13 to TRBJ2-7, with TRBD2 identical over 8 bases. CDR3 length: 11 amino acids. The junction had 1 base not matched to a gene; V was cut back by 5 bases and J by 7 bases. Germline V CDR1 and CDR2: PRHDT, FYEKMQ (reference sequence). The CDR3 protein is CASSPGGEQYF. CDR3 DNA sequence: TGTGCCAGCAGCCCGGGGGGGGAGCAGTACTTC.

The DNA of the CDR3 is TGTGCCAGCAGAGAGACTAGGGTTGGCAATCAGCCCCAGCATTTT. Its protein product is CASRETRVGNQPQHF. The chain is built from TRBV2 and TRBJ1-5; no reliable D call. Trimming cost V 6 bases and J 2 bases, with 14 bases left between them. The CDR3 is 15 amino acids. Germline V gives CDR1 SNHLY, CDR2 FYNNEI.

The rearrangement links TRBV6-6 to TRBJ2-1; no clear D. The CDR3 is 12 amino acids. Germline values: CDR1 MNHNY, CDR2 SVGAGI (reference sequence). Trimming took off 4 bases at V and 6 bases at J, with 7 bases between the two ends. CDR3 sequence reads: CASSSTFNEQFF. The CDR3 nucleotides are TGTGCCAGCAGTTCCACTTTCAATGAGCAGTTCTTC.